A single sample is the source of the 28 T cell receptor beta chains below, sequenced in a study of cytomegalovirus exposure and HLA in healthy donors. The PCR was carried out with 60 Vbeta primers and 13 Jbeta primers. The data were produced by immunoSEQ multiplex PCR, yet TCRdb's version contains in-frame clones alone and is incomplete. The repertoire consists of over 50,000 clones, with 75% to 85% occurring once and the leading ten covering 51%. Material: PBMCs. These receptors all stem from a man over 45 in good health and CMV-seropositive.

This sequence joins TRBV9 and TRBJ1-2, with 9 bases aligning to TRBD1. Germline V CDR1 and CDR2: SGDLS, YYNGEE. Losses at the gene ends were 6 bases for V and 5 bases for J; bases not matched to a gene: 2. The CDR3 length is 12 residues. CDR3 residues: CASTDRGYGYTF. In DNA form, the CDR3 reads TGTGCCAGCACGGACAGGGGATATGGCTACACCTTC.

The chain links TRBV19 to TRBJ1-5; no definite D call. In germline, CDR1 is LNHDA, CDR2 SQIVND (reference sequence). The CDR3 is 15 amino acids. The V and J ends lost 3 bases and 4 bases respectively, with 13 bases between them. The CDR3 DNA is TGTGCCAGTAGTATGATACCAGGTCTTAATCAGCCCCAGCATTTT. The encoded protein is CASSMIPGLNQPQHF.

The chain couples TRBV11-3 to TRBJ2-3, with D possibly matching TRBD2 (6 bases). Germline CDR1 SGHNT, CDR2 YENEEA. V was pared by 5 bases and J by 2 bases, with 11 bases between. The CDR3 spans 14 residues. The CDR3 region has the DNA TGTGCCAGCAGCCGAGCGGGTCTCACAGATACGCAGTATTTT. Translation: CASSRAGLTDTQYF.

The chain uses TRBV19 and TRBJ1-6; D may be TRBD1 (6 bases). Trimming removed 7 bases at V and 10 bases at J, with 20 bases between. Germline V lookup: CDR1 LNHDA, CDR2 SQIVND (reference sequence). This CDR3 region has 15 residues. The CDR3 DNA reads as TGTGCCAGTAATCCCCCCGGGGGGGCTGGCTCACCCCTCCACTTT. It translates to CASNPPGGAGSPLHF.

A few counts support this clone. The chain couples TRBV9 to TRBJ2-7; 9 nucleotides line up with TRBD2. Germline V lookup: CDR1 SGDLS, CDR2 YYNGEE. CDR3 size: 15 residues. V lost 0 bases, J lost 3 bases, and 4 bases stayed unmatched. The DNA for the CDR3 is TGTGCCAGCAGCGTAGAAGCGGGAGGACACTACGAGCAGTACTTC. Its protein product is CASSVEAGGHYEQYF.

The rearrangement joins TRBV7-2 to TRBJ2-7; 8 bases are a match to TRBD1. Germline trimming cut 4 bases from V and 6 bases from J; bases unmatched to any gene: 5. CDR1 is SGHTA, CDR2 FQGNSA, per germline. The length of the CDR3 is 13 residues. The CDR3 region is CASSYNTGGEQYF. The CDR3 coding sequence is TGTGCCAGCAGCTACAACACAGGGGGCGAGCAGTACTTC. Complete variable domain (other parts from reference TRBV7-2 and TRBJ2-7): GAGVSQSPSNKVTEKGKDVELRCDPISGHTALYWYRQSLGQGLEFLIYFQGNSAPDKSGLPSDRFSAERTGGSVSTLTIQRTQQEDSAVYLCASSYNTGGEQYFGPGTRLTVT.

This chain joins TRBV5-1 and TRBJ2-3, with 7 positions matching TRBD1. The CDR3 extends over 14 amino acids. Germline CDR1 SGHRS, CDR2 YFSETQ. The V segment lost 3 bases and the J segment 2 bases; nucleotides outside the gene matches: 3. As DNA, the CDR3 is TGCGCCAGCAGCTCGGGACAGATCACAGATACGCAGTATTTT. It codes for CASSSGQITDTQYF.

For this clone: Other DNA variants within this sample encode the same CDR3. The chain uses TRBV7-9 and TRBJ2-2, with 7 bases matching TRBD1. The CDR3 is 16 residues long. J was trimmed by 2 bases and V by 5 bases; bases with no gene match: 8. CDR1 SEHNR and CDR2 FQNEAQ come from the germline V gene (reference sequence). CDR3 DNA: TGTGCCAGCAGCCAAGCCGGGACAGCTAACACCGGGGAGCTGTTTTTT. Translating it yields CASSQAGTANTGELFF.

This chain's CDR3 is CASSRQRSGQGGGNTIYF. The DNA for the CDR3 is TGCGCCAGCAGCCGACAAAGATCGGGACAGGGGGGCGGTAACACCATATATTTT. This rearrangement joins TRBV5-1 to TRBJ1-3; 11 bases are a match to TRBD1. The germline CDR1 and CDR2 sequences are SGHRS and YFSETQ. The length of the CDR3 is 18 residues. Trimming cost V 4 bases and J 7 bases; bases outside gene matches: 16.

V is TRBV18 and J is TRBJ1-2; 7 bases align to TRBD1. The CDR3 has 14 amino acids. With V trimmed by 3 bases and J by 0 bases, 1 base remained unmatched. CDR1 is KGHSH and CDR2 is LQKENI in the germline V gene. CDR3 sequence (DNA): TGTGCCAGCTCACCGGGACAGCCTAACTATGGCTACACCTTC. This sequence encodes CASSPGQPNYGYTF.

The chain combines TRBV27 with TRBJ2-7; TRBD1 matches at 9 bases. The germline V gene has CDR1 MNHEY and CDR2 SMNVEV (reference sequence). CDR3 length equals 17 residues. V gave up 4 bases and J gave up 2 bases; unmatched junction bases: 12. The CDR3 loop is CASSSKTGTGRAYEQYF. DNA of the CDR3: TGTGCCAGCAGTTCAAAGACGGGGACAGGGAGGGCCTACGAGCAGTACTTC.

The chain recombines TRBV27 with TRBJ2-1, with 8 bases that match TRBD2. In germline, CDR1 is MNHEY, CDR2 SMNVEV (reference sequence). CDR3 length: 14 residues. Germline trimming cut 5 bases from V and 9 bases from J; bases unmatched to any gene: 9. The CDR3 here is CASSPGTSAGEQFF. The CDR3 nucleotides read TGTGCCAGCAGTCCCGGGACTAGTGCTGGTGAGCAGTTCTTC.

This clone turned up a few times. The V and J genes are TRBV10-3 and TRBJ2-7; D is unclear. Germline CDR1 reads ENHRY; CDR2 reads SYGVKD. The CDR3 loop spans 12 amino acids. V was shortened by 2 bases and J by 2 bases, with 4 bases between the two germline ends. CDR3 region: CAISERAYEQYF. The CDR3 DNA is TGTGCCATCAGTGAGCGAGCCTACGAGCAGTACTTC.

This chain links TRBV11-2 with TRBJ1-3; the D gene is possibly TRBD1 (5 bases). V was clipped by 5 bases and J by 3 bases, with 14 bases between them. Germline-derived CDR1 and CDR2 are SGHAT and FQNNGV. This CDR3 comprises 15 residues. CDR3 DNA: TGTGCCAGCAGCCGGGAGAGGGGAAATGGAAACACCATATATTTT. Amino acid sequence: CASSRERGNGNTIYF.

This chain uses TRBV27 with TRBJ2-5; TRBD2 might be the D (6 bases). V was trimmed by 6 bases and J by 5 bases, leaving 25 bases between them. This CDR3 region has 17 residues. Germline loops: CDR1 MNHEY, CDR2 SMNVEV (reference sequence). The CDR3 region has the DNA TGTGCCAGCAGCTACACCTCCGGGCGAGCGGGTGTGGAGACCCAGTACTTC. Translating gives CASSYTSGRAGVETQYF.

This chain uses TRBV9 with TRBJ2-1, with D possibly TRBD2 on 6 matching bases. Germline V gene lookup returns CDR1 SGDLS and CDR2 YYNGEE. V was pared by 0 bases and J by 10 bases, with 8 bases between. This CDR3 contains 12 residues. The CDR3 DNA reads as TGTGCCAGCAGCGTAGACGCGGGGGAGCAGTTCTTC. Protein: CASSVDAGEQFF.

The chain joins TRBV15 to TRBJ1-4, with 10 bases identical to TRBD1. Germline-derived CDR1 and CDR2 are LNHNV and YYDKDF (reference sequence). The V and J ends lost 3 bases and 0 bases, in that order; junction bases with no gene match: 1. This CDR3 contains 16 residues. The CDR3 nucleotides are TGTGCCACCAGCAGGGGACAGGGGTCAACTAATGAAAAACTGTTTTTT. Translation gives CATSRGQGSTNEKLFF.

The chain couples TRBV13 to TRBJ2-5; 16 nucleotides align to TRBD2. J gave up 5 bases and V 3 bases, and 9 bases lay outside the gene matches. Germline V gene data show CDR1 as PRHDT and CDR2 as FYEKMQ (reference sequence). The CDR3 is made up of 18 amino acids. CDR3 in amino acids: CASSFRSLGLAGGETQYF. CDR3 in DNA: TGTGCCAGCAGCTTCAGGTCGCTGGGACTAGCGGGAGGGGAGACCCAGTACTTC. Filled out from reference TRBV13 and TRBJ2-5, the complete variable domain reads AAGVIQSPRHLIKEKRETATLKCYPIPRHDTVYWYQQGPGQDPQFLISFYEKMQSDKGSIPDRFSAQQFSDYHSELNMSSLELGDSALYFCASSFRSLGLAGGETQYFGPGTRLLVL.

CDR3 nucleotide sequence: TGTGCCAGCAGTTTAGCTAGCGGGAGGGCCTTGGATACGCAGTATTTT. It yields the protein CASSLASGRALDTQYF. The J gene is TRBJ2-3, the V gene TRBV28, with 12 bases that match TRBD2. CDR1 MDHEN and CDR2 SYDVKM come from the germline V gene. This CDR3 comprises 16 residues. The V and J ends lost 2 bases and 6 bases, in that order; junction bases with no gene match: 6.

The chain carries TRBV19 and TRBJ1-2; D not resolved. The length of the CDR3 is 15 residues. With 3 bases removed from V and 1 base from J, the gap between germline ends came to 12 bases. Germline CDR1 reads LNHDA; CDR2 reads SQIVND (reference sequence). The CDR3 DNA sequence: TGTGCCAGTAGTATTTCAACGGGAATTAACTATGGCTACACCTTC. Protein sequence: CASSISTGINYGYTF.

This clone has more than one count but fewer than ten. V is TRBV29-1 and J is TRBJ1-2, with D possibly being TRBD1 (5 bases). CDR3 length equals 15 residues. V was clipped by 4 bases and J by 2 bases, with 17 bases between them. Germline CDR1 is SQVTM and CDR2 is ANQGSEA. The chain's CDR3 is CSVVEAGGTNYGYTF. CDR3 nucleotides: TGCAGCGTTGTTGAGGCCGGGGGGACCAACTATGGCTACACCTTC.

This clone was detected only a few times. Its ends do not fully match the called genes, so a read error is possible. The V and J genes are TRBV7-9 and TRBJ2-5, with a possible D match to TRBD2 (6 bases). The DNA end lines up better with TRBJ2-7; the J call may be wrong. This CDR3 is 14 amino acids long. Germline assignment: CDR1 SEHNR and CDR2 FQNEAQ (reference sequence). The CDR3 nucleotides are TGCGCCAGCAGCAAGGTCGGGACTTCCTACGAGCAGTACTTC. Amino acid sequence: CASSKVGTSYEQYF.

The V gene is TRBV11-2, the J gene TRBJ2-5, with a tentative D call TRBD1 (5 bases). The end of the DNA is better explained by TRBJ2-7, so the J call may be wrong. The germline V gene has CDR1 SGHAT and CDR2 FQNNGV. The CDR3 is made up of 12 amino acids. The CDR3 nucleotides are TGTGCCAGCAGCTCCCAGGGCTACGAGCAGTACTTC. It yields the protein CASSSQGYEQYF.

This sequence joins TRBV4-1 and TRBJ2-4; 9 nucleotides agree with TRBD1. The CDR3 loop spans 16 amino acids. The V gene's germline CDR1 is MGHRA and CDR2 YSYEKL. J lost 8 bases, V lost 4 bases, and 12 bases had no gene match. The CDR3 bases are TGCGCCAGCAGCCCAGACACAGGGACAGGGTTGTACATTCAGTACTTC. This codes for CASSPDTGTGLYIQYF.

V and J are TRBV6-5 and TRBJ1-5, with D unclear. The ends were cut back, 2 bases at V and 5 bases at J, with 10 bases in the middle. Germline V gives CDR1 MNHEY, CDR2 SVGAGI. The CDR3 sequence is 14 residues long. DNA of the CDR3: TGTGCCAGCAGTTACAGTCAGAGGGATCAGCCCCAGCATTTT. This codes for CASSYSQRDQPQHF.

This chain joins TRBV7-9 and TRBJ1-2; TRBD1 might be the D (5 bases). Germline-derived CDR1 and CDR2 are SEHNR and FQNEAQ (reference sequence). The length of the CDR3 is 14 residues. V dropped 5 bases and J dropped 4 bases, with 14 bases sitting between them. The CDR3 region has the DNA TGTGCCAGCAGCCAAGAGACAGCCCCCTATGGCTACACCTTC. Translating it yields CASSQETAPYGYTF.

V and J are TRBV6-5 and TRBJ2-6; the D gene is possibly TRBD1 (5 bases). Per germline, CDR1 MNHEY and CDR2 SVGAGI. This CDR3 is 16 amino acids long. V lost 3 bases and J 0 bases, leaving 9 bases between the germline ends. In DNA form, the CDR3 reads TGTGCCAGCAGTTATTCAGACAGCTCTGGGGCCAACGTCCTGACTTTC. It specifies CASSYSDSSGANVLTF.

CDR3 sequence (DNA): TGTGCCAGCAGCCCCTGGACAGCTAATTCACCCCTCCACTTT. Translated, it gives CASSPWTANSPLHF. The J gene is TRBJ1-6, the V gene TRBV28; D possibly corresponds to TRBD1 (6 bases). The CDR3 totals 14 residues. V lost 6 bases and J 6 bases, leaving 12 bases between the germline ends. Germline CDR1 is MDHEN and CDR2 is SYDVKM.